This TCR beta chain was captured in a study of control samples from healthy donors and cancer patients. Measured with immunoSEQ multiplex PCR; TCRdb has only the in-frame clones, and not every one. Seen here are about 110,000 clones, approximately 82% observed once, and the top ten hold about 7%. Trimming took 4 bases from V and 2 from J, leaving 12 bases between them. The CDR3 runs to 14 residues. Germline V gene lookup returns CDR1 LGHNA and CDR2 YSLEER. The chain links TRBV4-3 to TRBJ2-7; possible D gene TRBD2, 5 bases. This receptor was taken from a man aged 18 to 30 in good health. Sequencing used blood. CDR3 nucleotides: TGCGCCAGCAGCCGGATCTCCGGGGCCTACGAGCAGTACTTC. It is translated as CASSRISGAYEQYF.